This T cell receptor beta chain was captured by sequencing in a study of blood T cell repertoires in COVID-19. The overall study: There were acute and convalescent COVID-19 samples, and they came from the United States, Italy and Spain. Nucleic acid was either cDNA or gDNA, and it came from T cells, B-cell-depleted T cells, or PBMCs.

The J segment lost 6 bases and the V segment lost 2 bases, leaving 4 bases of the junction unmatched. Germline assignment: CDR1 SGDLS and CDR2 YYNGEE. The CDR3 extends over 14 amino acids. As handled by the study authors: Scientists estimated how many nucleated cells there were by amplifying reference gene primers. Profiled with immunoSEQ multiplex PCR; TCRdb holds only in-frame clones, not every one. Clone size and V and J calls were adopted from that table, with D and trimming inferred from the DNA. The sample yields about 220,000 clones, around 84% seen once. This clone has at least ten counts. The chain is built from TRBV9 and TRBJ2-7; 11 nucleotides align to TRBD2. The sequence came from a man aged 50-60 years with active or convalescent COVID-19. The sample taken for sequencing was peripheral blood. CDR3 bases: TGTGCCAGCAGCGTTAGCGGGAGGGCTGCCGAGCAGTACTTC. Its translation: CASSVSGRAAEQYF.